These T cell receptor beta chains were read from a single sample in a study of shared clonotypes between healthy human individuals. Generated by immunoSEQ multiplex PCR, the TCRdb table keeps only in-frame clones and is missing some. The repertoire holds around 1.1 million clones, with about 80% as singletons. Material for sequencing was memory CD4+ T cells from PBMCs. These receptors came from a man aged 18 to 29 in good health. Some clones in this sample may be carry-over from other donors' samples. The CDR3 runs from the conserved cysteine through the conserved F or W. Clone size is shown for a subset of rows, as once, few, many or a class of expanded clone.

.,TRBV10-3,TRBJ2-7,CAIRPSGSFDEQYF
.,TRBV27,TRBJ1-2,CASSFRSLTGGNYGYTF
.,TRBV6-6,TRBJ1-5,CASSLIGSNQPQHF
once,TRBV15,TRBJ2-7,CATSRAGAVYEQYF
.,TRBV19,TRBJ2-7,CASRHIYGDEQYF
.,TRBV19,TRBJ2-2,CASSIAWEAAGELFF
few,TRBV18,TRBJ1-2,CASQTGDYGYTF
.,TRBV18,TRBJ2-7,CASSGTSGYEQYF
.,TRBV9,TRBJ1-3,CASSSSMGNTIYF
many,TRBV18,TRBJ2-1,CASSPRGGRYNEQFF
.,TRBV28,TRBJ1-2,CASSLADYGYTF
few,TRBV29-1,TRBJ1-1,CSVSGGTEAFF
.,TRBV7-9,TRBJ2-5,CASSLGDMKTQYF
.,TRBV5-1,TRBJ2-3,CASSLGPPSGRAADTQYF
.,TRBV7-9,TRBJ1-2,CASSLDTLVRLVYGYTF
.,TRBV5-6,TRBJ1-4,CASSPQGVLRNEKLFF
.,TRBV5-6,TRBJ2-1,CASSWNPGLAGVNEQFF
.,TRBV7-2,TRBJ2-1,CASSLSSSSYNEQFF
.,TRBV18,TRBJ1-1,CASSPTSDGTFYTEAFF
.,TRBV29-1,TRBJ1-1,CSVRNRRGRFAEAFF
.,TRBV25-1,TRBJ2-5,CASHEGGRAETQYF
.,TRBV7-9,TRBJ2-3,CASSSQGGDTQYF
few,TRBV30,TRBJ2-6,CAWSRGTVSGANVLTF
.,TRBV7-9,TRBJ1-1,CASSQQGGNTEAFF
.,TRBV2,TRBJ1-1,CASTLRGWQTNTEAFF
.,TRBV27,TRBJ2-7,CATRAVLLTYEQYF
.,TRBV9,TRBJ2-3,CASSTTSEIDTQYF
.,TRBV7-2,TRBJ2-5,CASSSGLRKETQYF
.,TRBV13,TRBJ1-4,CASRWTLGNEKLFF
few,TRBV5-1,TRBJ1-1,CASSLTGWGNTEAFF
.,TRBV19,TRBJ1-5,CASSIGTFNQPQHF
.,TRBV6-6,TRBJ2-5,CASSPTWTAQETQYF
.,TRBV2,TRBJ2-7,CASSEYLEQYF
.,TRBV19,TRBJ2-7,CASSRDRFSYEQYF
.,TRBV28,TRBJ2-3,CASGRETDTQYF
many,TRBV7-6,TRBJ2-7,CASSAGREGGWSSYEQYF